The 4 T cell receptor beta chains given below trace back to one sample, sequenced in a study of blood T cell repertoires in COVID-19. Assay: immunoSEQ multiplex PCR; the TCRdb copy retains only in-frame clones and omits some. The sample contains about 180,000 clones, approximately 90% of which appear only once. The specimen was peripheral blood. These receptors all come from a woman aged 25 to 39 with active or convalescent COVID-19.

V usage is TRBV13 and J usage is TRBJ1-2; 8 bases map to TRBD1. V gave up 0 bases and J gave up 4 bases; unmatched junction bases: 4. Germline V gene data show CDR1 as PRHDT and CDR2 as FYEKMQ (reference sequence). This CDR3 contains 15 residues. The CDR3 coding sequence is TGTGCCAGCAGCTTAGGCAGGGGGCTCAGCTATGGCTACACCTTC. Translating it yields CASSLGRGLSYGYTF.

V usage is TRBV7-9 and J usage is TRBJ2-7; D not certain. Germline V lookup: CDR1 SEHNR, CDR2 FQNEAQ (reference sequence). Trimming left V 1 base short and J 5 bases short, with 12 bases between. The length of the CDR3 is 14 residues. The CDR3 coding sequence is TGTGCCAGCAGCTTAGGCGTTCAGGCGAACGAGCAGTACTTC. Residues: CASSLGVQANEQYF.

The chain joins TRBV7-9 to TRBJ1-2; D possibly corresponds to TRBD1 (6 bases). The germline V gene has CDR1 SEHNR and CDR2 FQNEAQ (reference sequence). This CDR3 has 18 residues. V gave up 5 bases and J gave up 5 bases, with 27 bases separating them. The CDR3, as DNA: TGTGCCAGCAGCCCCAAGGGAGAAACAGGGATGGGACCATATGGCTACACCTTC. As protein: CASSPKGETGMGPYGYTF. The whole variable domain, remainder taken from reference TRBV7-9 and TRBJ1-2, is DTGVSQNPRHKITKRGQNVTFRCDPISEHNRLYWYRQTLGQGPEFLTYFQNEAQLEKSRLLSDRFSAERPKGSFSTLEIQRTEQGDSAMYLCASSPKGETGMGPYGYTFGSGTRLTVV.

Here the CDR3 reads CASSPFQENNEKLFF. CDR3 nucleotide sequence: TGTGCCAGCTCACCATTCCAGGAAAATAATGAAAAACTGTTTTTT. This rearrangement joins TRBV18 to TRBJ1-4; D is uncertain. CDR3 length: 15 amino acids. Germline CDR1 is KGHSH and CDR2 is LQKENI. Trimming took off 2 bases at V and 4 bases at J, with 11 bases between the two ends.